This passage covers 29 T cell receptor beta chains from one sample sequenced in a study of CD8 T cell repertoires and HIV-1 epitope variants. Only in-frame clones appear in the TCRdb table, and some are missing; sequencing was by immunoSEQ multiplex PCR. The sample holds roughly 6,800 clones, about 62% seen once. For these receptors, no antigen is known. Sequenced sample: cultured CD8+ T cells derived from PBMCs. These TCRs come from a male donor with HIV.

This chain connects TRBV6-1 to TRBJ1-1; D gene uncertain. This CDR3 has 14 residues. Germline loops: CDR1 MNHNS, CDR2 SASEGT. V lost 2 bases and J lost 7, with 14 bases in between. DNA of the CDR3: TGTGCCAGCAGTGAATGGGTCGGAGATTTTGAAGCTTTCTTT. Its translation: CASSEWVGDFEAFF.

This clone came up a few times. This chain joins TRBV5-4 and TRBJ1-2, with D perhaps TRBD1 (5 bases). This CDR3 comprises 14 residues. V lost 2 bases to trimming and J lost 2 bases, with 10 bases between them. Looked up from germline, CDR1 is SGHNT and CDR2 is YYREEE (reference sequence). The CDR3 coding sequence is TGTGCCAGCAGCTTTCACGGGGGGAACTATGGCTACACCTTC. Its translation is CASSFHGGNYGYTF.

The rearrangement uses TRBV5-1 and TRBJ1-2; TRBD1 aligns across 9 bases. Unmatched junction bases numbered 2, after V lost 0 bases and J lost 8 bases. CDR3 length: 13 residues. From germline, CDR1 is SGHRS and CDR2 YFSETQ. CDR3 in DNA: TGCGCCAGCAGCTTGGGGGACAGGGAAGGCTACACCTTC. Its protein is CASSLGDREGYTF.

V gene TRBV2 combines with J gene TRBJ2-2; D not certain. Trimming removed 2 bases at V and 6 bases at J, with 7 bases between. Germline V gene lookup returns CDR1 SNHLY and CDR2 FYNNEI. The CDR3 runs 13 residues. The CDR3 is CASSEWVAGELFF. In DNA, the CDR3 is TGTGCCAGCAGTGAATGGGTTGCCGGGGAGCTGTTTTTT.

V and J are TRBV5-1 and TRBJ2-3; D uncertain. Per germline, CDR1 SGHRS and CDR2 YFSETQ. Trimming took off 5 bases at V and 0 bases at J, with 16 bases between the two ends. This CDR3 spans 16 amino acids. CDR3 nucleotide sequence: TGCGCCAGCAGACCTCATGGGGTGGTAAGCACAGATACGCAGTATTTT. This gives the protein CASRPHGVVSTDTQYF.

The chain uses TRBV5-6 and TRBJ1-5; D perhaps matches TRBD1 (6 bases). V gave up 2 bases and J gave up 7 bases, with 13 bases separating them. Germline V gene lookup returns CDR1 SGHDT and CDR2 YYEEEE. This CDR3 is 14 amino acids long. This CDR3 is CASSFRGGRQPQHF. In DNA, the CDR3 is TGTGCCAGCAGCTTTAGGGGGGGGCGGCAGCCCCAGCATTTT.

This chain joins TRBV28 and TRBJ1-5; 11 bases are shared with TRBD1. Germline V gene sequence: CDR1 MDHEN, CDR2 SYDVKM. The CDR3 sequence is 16 residues long. V was pared by 1 base and J by 13 bases, with 12 bases of the junction left unmatched. The CDR3 loop reads CASSLLWGGQGDRQHF. The CDR3 coding sequence is TGTGCCAGCAGTTTATTATGGGGGGGACAGGGGGATAGACAGCATTTT.

The rearrangement joins TRBV30 to TRBJ1-1; D unresolved. V lost 0 bases to trimming and J lost 6 bases, with 11 bases between them. The CDR3 has 13 residues. Germline loops: CDR1 GTSNPN, CDR2 SVGIG (reference sequence). Here the CDR3 reads CAWSVWQAAEAFF. The CDR3, as DNA: TGTGCCTGGAGTGTATGGCAGGCGGCTGAAGCTTTCTTT.

To note about this clone: The same CDR3 can be traced to other DNA sequences in this sample. The gene calls are TRBV6-5 and TRBJ2-7, with TRBD1 as a possible D gene (6 bases). Deletions cut 0 bases from V and 3 bases from J, with 6 bases between. This CDR3 is built from 13 residues. Germline V gene data show CDR1 as MNHEY and CDR2 as SVGAGI. The CDR3: CASSYSQGYEQYF. In DNA, the CDR3 is TGTGCCAGCAGTTACTCACAGGGCTACGAGCAGTACTTC.

The CDR3 DNA reads TGCGCCAGCAGCCAAGACGGGACCAGTACAGGAAAACTGTTTTTT. This sequence encodes CASSQDGTSTGKLFF. The chain uses TRBV4-1 and TRBJ1-4; maybe TRBD1 (5 bases). The CDR3 is 15 residues long. V dropped 0 bases and J dropped 10 bases, with 15 bases sitting between them. The germline V gene encodes CDR1 MGHRA and CDR2 YSYEKL.

The chain joins TRBV11-3 to TRBJ2-1; D remains ambiguous. The length of the CDR3 is 14 residues. V lost 2 bases, J lost 7 bases, and 12 bases lay in between. Germline CDR1 and CDR2: SGHNT and YENEEA. The CDR3 DNA sequence: TGTGCCAGCAGCTTATGGCAGAACCCTAATGAGCAGTTCTTC. This translates into CASSLWQNPNEQFF.

The chain links TRBV18 to TRBJ2-5; D remains ambiguous. The CDR3 has 15 amino acids. Looked up from germline, CDR1 is KGHSH and CDR2 is LQKENI. Trimming removed 4 bases from V and 0 bases from J, with 12 bases in between. The CDR3 sequence is CASSRDNLYQETQYF. The CDR3 nucleotides are TGTGCCAGCTCACGTGACAACCTGTACCAAGAGACCCAGTACTTC.

This chain connects TRBV7-9 to TRBJ2-3; 8 bases are shared with TRBD1. Per the germline V gene, CDR1 is SEHNR and CDR2 is FQNEAQ (reference sequence). V trimming: 5 bases; J trimming: 2 bases; junction bases outside the gene matches: 9. CDR3 size: 16 residues. The CDR3 reads CASSLQGVGATDTQYF. In nucleotides, the CDR3 is TGTGCCAGCAGCCTACAGGGGGTTGGGGCCACAGATACGCAGTATTTT.

The rearrangement links TRBV14 to TRBJ1-1; D is unclear. This CDR3 is built from 14 residues. V dropped 1 base and J dropped 4 bases, with 10 bases sitting between them. Germline V gene lookup returns CDR1 SGHDN and CDR2 FVKESK. The DNA for the CDR3 is TGTGCCAGCAGCCAAGTTGAAGCGGGCACTGAAGCTTTCTTT. Translated: CASSQVEAGTEAFF.

Notes on this clone: Other nucleotide sequences in the sample specify the same CDR3. The CDR3 nucleotides are TGCGCCAGCAGCTTGGCTGGGGAGACCCAGTACTTC. It codes for CASSLAGETQYF. The V call is TRBV5-1, the J call TRBJ2-5; the D is unclear. V gave up 0 bases and J gave up 5 bases, with 5 bases separating them. CDR3 length: 12 residues. Germline V CDR1 and CDR2: SGHRS, YFSETQ. Full variable domain (rest looked up from reference TRBV5-1 and TRBJ2-5): KAGVTQTPRYLIKTRGQQVTLSCSPISGHRSVSWYQQTPGQGLQFLFEYFSETQRNKGNFPGRFSGRQFSNSRSEMNVSTLELGDSALYLCASSLAGETQYFGPGTRLLVL.

The V gene is TRBV28, the J gene TRBJ2-3; D ambiguous. Trimming shortened V by 5 bases and J by 12 bases, and 6 bases separated the two germline ends. The germline gives CDR1 MDHEN, CDR2 SYDVKM. This CDR3 comprises 9 residues. The CDR3 sequence is CASSPPQYF. CDR3 DNA: TGTGCCAGCAGTCCCCCACAGTATTTT.

The DNA for the CDR3 is TGTGCCAGCAGCTTCTCCGCTACCTACGAGCAGTACTTC. It yields the protein CASSFSATYEQYF. V usage is TRBV11-1 and J usage is TRBJ2-7; no reliable D call. The CDR3 spans 13 residues. Trimming took 3 bases from V and 2 from J, leaving 8 bases between them. CDR1 and CDR2 (germline): SGHAT, FQDESV (reference sequence).

The rearrangement joins TRBV2 to TRBJ2-2, with unresolved D. Germline CDR1 is SNHLY and CDR2 is FYNNEI. V was shortened by 7 bases and J by 0 bases, with 12 bases between the two germline ends. CDR3 length: 15 residues. The CDR3 coding sequence is TGTGCCAGCAAGTCAACATACGCGAACACCGGGGAGCTGTTTTTT. Its protein is CASKSTYANTGELFF.

The chain's CDR3 is CASSAEDRAYGSGTGELFF. CDR3 nucleotide sequence: TGTGCCAGCAGTGCCGAGGACAGGGCATACGGGTCGGGCACCGGGGAGCTGTTTTTT. This chain uses TRBV9 with TRBJ2-2, with TRBD1 identical over 8 bases. Germline V gene data show CDR1 as SGDLS and CDR2 as YYNGEE. This CDR3 is 19 amino acids long. V shed 5 bases, J shed 4 bases, and the junction held 19 bases outside the gene matches. Looking up the rest from reference TRBV9 and TRBJ2-2 gives the full variable domain: DSGVTQTPKHLITATGQRVTLRCSPRSGDLSVYWYQQSLDQGLQFLIQYYNGEERAKGNILERFSAQQFPDLHSELNLSSLELGDSALYFCASSAEDRAYGSGTGELFFGEGSRLTVL.

This clone has a handful of counts. The rearrangement uses TRBV7-6 and TRBJ2-1; 7 bases map to TRBD1. This CDR3 comprises 14 residues. V lost 10 bases, J lost 4 bases, and 10 bases stayed unmatched. The germline V gene has CDR1 SGHVS and CDR2 FNYEAQ. The CDR3 protein is CATTRQGVYNEQFF. In DNA form, the CDR3 reads TGTGCCACCACGAGACAGGGCGTGTACAATGAGCAGTTCTTC.

The chain is built from TRBV11-3 and TRBJ1-1; D is unresolved. V dropped 5 bases and J dropped 4 bases, with 11 bases sitting between them. The CDR3 runs to 13 residues. The germline gives CDR1 SGHNT, CDR2 YENEEA. The CDR3 DNA is TGTGCCAGCAGCGACTCTGTGGGCACTGAAGCTTTCTTT. Translated, it gives CASSDSVGTEAFF.

The chain has TRBV6-5 and TRBJ1-5; D gene ambiguous. The V end was cut by 6 bases, the J end by 0 bases, with 9 bases between. Germline V gene sequence: CDR1 MNHEY, CDR2 SVGAGI. This CDR3 comprises 14 residues. The CDR3 sequence: CASSYDISNQPQHF. The CDR3 bases are TGTGCCAGCAGCTACGACATTAGCAATCAGCCCCAGCATTTT.

This clone has just one count. The rearrangement links TRBV27 to TRBJ1-6; TRBD1 agrees at 9 bases. V shed 5 bases and J 7 bases; nucleotides not matched to a gene: 6. This CDR3 is 15 amino acids long. Per the germline V gene, CDR1 is MNHEY and CDR2 is SMNVEV (reference sequence). The CDR3: CASSGQGPLNSPLHF. CDR3 DNA: TGTGCCAGCAGTGGACAGGGGCCCTTAAATTCACCCCTCCACTTT.

There are a few counts of this clone. The rearrangement links TRBV4-2 to TRBJ1-4; D is undetermined. Trimming stripped 0 bases from V and 4 bases from J, with 0 bases between. This CDR3 has 12 amino acids. The germline CDR1 and CDR2 sequences are LGHNA and YNFKEQ. This CDR3 is CASSQDNEKLFF. CDR3 nucleotide sequence: TGTGCCAGCAGCCAAGATAATGAAAAACTGTTTTTT.

The rearrangement uses TRBV4-1 and TRBJ1-2, with D possibly TRBD1 on 6 matching bases. The CDR3 has 17 amino acids. Trimming stripped 3 bases from V and 4 bases from J, with 21 bases between. Per germline, CDR1 MGHRA and CDR2 YSYEKL. DNA of the CDR3: TGCGCCAGCAGCCACCCCAACCGGGACACCAGGAGCTATGGCTACACCTTC. As protein: CASSHPNRDTRSYGYTF.

The chain links TRBV5-6 to TRBJ1-2; 7 nucleotides line up with TRBD1. Trimming at V came to 6 bases and at J to 3 bases, leaving 11 bases not matched to a gene. Germline V CDR1 and CDR2: SGHDT, YYEEEE. This CDR3 region has 15 residues. The CDR3 spells CASTELTGTHYGYTF. CDR3 nucleotide sequence: TGTGCCAGCACCGAATTGACAGGGACACACTATGGCTACACCTTC.

As concerns this clone: The identical CDR3 is also encoded by other nucleotide sequences in the sample. The chain employs TRBV9 and TRBJ2-5; 13 bases align to TRBD2. After removal of 4 bases from V and 7 bases from J, the junction contained 7 bases not matched to a gene. Germline V gene sequence: CDR1 SGDLS, CDR2 YYNGEE. This CDR3 is built from 15 residues. The CDR3 reads CASSPGLAGDGTQYF. CDR3 bases: TGTGCCAGCAGCCCAGGACTAGCGGGGGATGGGACCCAGTACTTC.

This clone was detected only once. In DNA, the CDR3 is TGTGCCAGCAGCCCGGACCCCCGGAGCCTCAGCACAGATACGCAGTATTTT. This translates into CASSPDPRSLSTDTQYF. The V gene is TRBV5-5, the J gene TRBJ2-3; D is ambiguous. In germline, CDR1 is SGHKS, CDR2 YYEKEE (reference sequence). Trimming shortened V by 4 bases and J by 0 bases, and 18 bases separated the two germline ends. The CDR3 has 17 residues.

This clone is large in the sample. The chain is built from TRBV7-9 and TRBJ1-5; the D is unclear. V lost 5 bases to trimming and J lost 0 bases, with 8 bases between them. Germline CDR1 SEHNR, CDR2 FQNEAQ (reference sequence). The CDR3 runs to 14 residues. The CDR3 DNA sequence: TGTGCCAGCAGCCCGAGCTATAGCAATCAGCCCCAGCATTTT. Protein: CASSPSYSNQPQHF.